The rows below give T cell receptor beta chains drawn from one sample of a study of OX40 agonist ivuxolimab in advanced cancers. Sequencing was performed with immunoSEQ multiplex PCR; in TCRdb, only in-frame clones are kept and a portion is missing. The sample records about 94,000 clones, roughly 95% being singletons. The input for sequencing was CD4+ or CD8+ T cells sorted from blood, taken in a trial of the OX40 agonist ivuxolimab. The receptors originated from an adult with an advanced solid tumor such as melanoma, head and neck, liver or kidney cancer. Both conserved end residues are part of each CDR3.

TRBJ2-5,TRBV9,CASSVHGEGAGGTQYF
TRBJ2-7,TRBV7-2,CASSDRSHPYEQYF
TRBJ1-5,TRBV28,CASSAPGRQNQPQHF
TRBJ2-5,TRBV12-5,CASGLVQVPETQYF
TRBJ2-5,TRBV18,CASSPQETQYF
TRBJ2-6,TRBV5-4,CASSSQGRGANVLTF
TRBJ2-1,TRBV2,CASSSLSSYNEQFF
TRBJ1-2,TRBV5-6,CASSLSWDQGYTF
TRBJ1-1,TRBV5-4,CASSRRGRIGVPEAFF
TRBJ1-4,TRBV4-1,CASSPEDRFNEKLFF
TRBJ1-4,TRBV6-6,CASRKFEANEKLFF
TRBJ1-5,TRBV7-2,CASSSQGPSSLAQHF
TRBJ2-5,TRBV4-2,CASSQGLPRETQYF
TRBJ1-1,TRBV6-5,CASSRGGADNTEAFF
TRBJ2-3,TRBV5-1,CASTGQGTATDTQYF
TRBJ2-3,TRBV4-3,CASSQGGGITGTGTDTQYF
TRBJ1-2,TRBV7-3,CASSLTTGSDGYTF
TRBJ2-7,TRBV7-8,CASSSQTGGNGEQYF
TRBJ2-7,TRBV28,CASSLLGTGRYEQYF
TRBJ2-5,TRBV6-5,CASSYSLGRETQYF
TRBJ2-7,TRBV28,CASKEALSSYEQYF
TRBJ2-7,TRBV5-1,CASSLVLAGTYEQYF
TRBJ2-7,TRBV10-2,CASSGAEAGSSYEQYF
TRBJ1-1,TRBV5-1,CASSLDVGTEAFF
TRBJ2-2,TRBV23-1,CASSQGFANTGELFF
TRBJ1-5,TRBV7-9,CASSAPGGQPQHF
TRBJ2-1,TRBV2,CASTVGGGIAYNEQFF
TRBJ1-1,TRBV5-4,CASSLGTRAFF
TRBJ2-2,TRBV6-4,CASRLGGGTGELFF
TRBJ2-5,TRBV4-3,CASSQGLAAHVVTQYF
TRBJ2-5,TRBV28,CASRLVAGWVETQYF